This T cell receptor beta chain was sequenced in a study of blood T cells in healthy people across ages. Findings and limits, study-wide: Samples with more naive T cells showed higher observed beta diversity.

Primers used in a second PCR of roughly 7 to 12 cycles were a sample-barcoded 5' primer and a J-beta primer mix. TCRdb used MiXCR to reprocess the 5' RACE reads, holding one entry per CDR3 protein. In the table there are 800,000 to 1,000,000 distinct CDR3 sequences, approximately 49% of which are singletons. CDR1 and CDR2 (germline): SGHTA, FQGNSA. The ends were cut back, 5 bases at V and 4 bases at J, with 25 bases in the middle. The CDR3 covers 18 residues. Extracted total RNA amounted to at least 5.5 micrograms for each sample. A few counts support this clonotype. Its antigen is still unknown. The source material was blood. This TCR derives from a man aged 25 to 40 in good health. The chain combines TRBV7-2 with TRBJ2-3; D possibly matches TRBD1 or TRBD2 (6 bases each). This chain's CDR3 is CASSELLGGRGVADTQYF. The CDR3 DNA reads as TGTGCCAGCAGCGAGTTGCTGGGGGGCCGTGGAGTAGCAGATACGCAGTATTTT.